This TCR beta chain derives from a study of cytomegalovirus exposure and HLA in healthy donors. Study at large: The 95 to 150 validation repertoires used a platform that matched the one used for the 666 first-cohort repertoires, as a later analysis reported. General study points: Among TCR beta chains, those listed as cytomegalovirus-associated numbered over 150.

The protocol was immunoSEQ multiplex PCR, while the TCRdb copy is restricted to in-frame clones and leaves out a portion. The sample yields 150,000 to 200,000 clones, roughly nine tenths seen once. Only one count was recorded for this clone. Its antigen is undetermined. A much larger clone sits a single nucleotide away, making a read error possible. Germline CDR1 MGHRA, CDR2 YSYEKL. The CDR3 totals 15 residues. The V and J ends lost 0 bases and 5 bases respectively, with 13 bases between them. The rearrangement uses TRBV4-1 and TRBJ1-2; D unclear. Material for sequencing was PBMCs. This clonotype was sampled from a woman aged 30 to 39 in good health and CMV-seronegative. CDR3 loop: CASSQDEMTPYGYTF. In DNA, the CDR3 is TGCGCCAGCAGCCAAGACGAAATGACTCCATATGGCTACACCTTC.